The clone carrying this T cell receptor beta chain has only a few counts. The assay was immunoSEQ multiplex PCR, and TCRdb's table has in-frame clones only and misses some. Of roughly 340,000 clones listed, more than 70% are singletons. These data are taken from a study of blood T cell repertoires in COVID-19. Seattle participants joined during active infection and were tracked over time. This CDR3 region has 19 residues. Germline V gives CDR1 MNHEY, CDR2 SVGEGT. J was trimmed by 3 bases and V by 0 bases; bases with no gene match: 15. Sequencing was performed on peripheral blood. The clonotype originates from a woman in her 70s with COVID-19, enrolled during active disease. The V gene is TRBV6-2 or TRBV6-3, the J gene TRBJ1-1; the match to TRBD1 covers 8 bases. The CDR3 DNA reads TGTGCCAGCAGTTACTCGATCCTCGGACAGGGATTCGACGACACTGAAGCTTTCTTT. Its protein product is CASSYSILGQGFDDTEAFF.